These T cell receptor beta chains were read from a single sample in a study of blood T cell repertoires in COVID-19. Libraries were prepared by immunoSEQ multiplex PCR; TCRdb keeps only in-frame clonotypes and omits some of them. The sample contains 160,000 or so clones, about 85% of which appear only once. Sample: peripheral blood. Receptors were obtained from a man aged 35-49 years with acute or convalescent COVID-19. Each CDR3 is given with its conserved first and last residue. Each record gives: J gene, V gene, CDR3 protein.

j_gene: TRBJ2-7
v_gene: TRBV4-1
CDR3aa: CASSQDPGGTYEQYF

j_gene: TRBJ1-1
v_gene: TRBV1
CDR3aa: CTSSQARDRGLYTEAFF

j_gene: TRBJ1-2
v_gene: TRBV27
CDR3aa: CASSLWGQGAVHYGYTF

j_gene: TRBJ2-1
v_gene: TRBV11-2
CDR3aa: CASSLGGDYNEQFF

j_gene: TRBJ2-1
v_gene: TRBV7-2
CDR3aa: CASSSRPPKAGVYNEQFF

j_gene: TRBJ2-7
v_gene: TRBV5-4
CDR3aa: CASSLAEGQTYEQYF

j_gene: TRBJ2-1
v_gene: TRBV9
CDR3aa: CASSVVELAGSQFF

j_gene: TRBJ2-3
v_gene: TRBV5-6
CDR3aa: CASSSPSGLSTDTQYF

j_gene: TRBJ2-1
v_gene: TRBV30
CDR3aa: CAWSVGLAGYNEQFF

j_gene: TRBJ2-3
v_gene: TRBV4-1
CDR3aa: CASSQDWGSGSTDTQYF

j_gene: TRBJ2-2
v_gene: TRBV2
CDR3aa: CASMRSTPQGGELFF

j_gene: TRBJ1-2
v_gene: TRBV12-3/TRBV12-4
CDR3aa: CASSQGPYGYTF

j_gene: TRBJ1-4
v_gene: TRBV6-5
CDR3aa: CASSRQGATNEKLFF

j_gene: TRBJ1-1
v_gene: TRBV11-2
CDR3aa: CASSLTGEDTEAFF

j_gene: TRBJ1-5
v_gene: TRBV5-6
CDR3aa: CASSFGQTNQPQHF

j_gene: TRBJ1-3
v_gene: TRBV4-3
CDR3aa: CASSHGGEGTTRGNTIYF

j_gene: TRBJ1-4
v_gene: TRBV28
CDR3aa: CASTPGIEVEKLFF

j_gene: TRBJ2-2
v_gene: TRBV7-3
CDR3aa: CASSLATDTGELFF

j_gene: TRBJ1-2
v_gene: TRBV5-6
CDR3aa: CASSPLHAQGNYGYTF

j_gene: TRBJ2-5
v_gene: TRBV25-1
CDR3aa: CASSVWTGGLDETQYF

j_gene: TRBJ1-1
v_gene: TRBV7-2
CDR3aa: CASSLALGGVTEAFF

j_gene: TRBJ2-1
v_gene: TRBV12-3/TRBV12-4
CDR3aa: CASSFEGAMGFF

j_gene: TRBJ2-2
v_gene: TRBV19
CDR3aa: CASSRGSNTGELFF

j_gene: TRBJ1-3
v_gene: TRBV30
CDR3aa: CAWSVLDKNSGNTIYF

j_gene: TRBJ1-2
v_gene: TRBV30
CDR3aa: CAWTGTNYGYTF

j_gene: TRBJ2-1
v_gene: TRBV7-6
CDR3aa: CASSSPGILYNEQFF

j_gene: TRBJ1-1
v_gene: TRBV5-1
CDR3aa: CASSLGLIAGALTEAFF

j_gene: TRBJ1-5
v_gene: TRBV4-1
CDR3aa: CASSQWAGLRQPQHF

j_gene: TRBJ1-6
v_gene: TRBV5-4
CDR3aa: CASSHNRGSSPLHF

j_gene: TRBJ1-6
v_gene: TRBV5-5
CDR3aa: CASSLQFFGNSPLHF

j_gene: TRBJ1-3
v_gene: TRBV21-1
CDR3aa: CASSKARGGKENTIYF

j_gene: TRBJ2-3
v_gene: TRBV21-1
CDR3aa: CASSKLRRGSRPDTQYF

j_gene: TRBJ1-2
v_gene: TRBV5-1
CDR3aa: CASSSLPTENYGYTF

j_gene: TRBJ1-1
v_gene: TRBV19
CDR3aa: CASRAGQNTEAFF

j_gene: TRBJ2-7
v_gene: TRBV6-5
CDR3aa: CASTPKGYSYEQYF

j_gene: TRBJ2-3
v_gene: TRBV5-1
CDR3aa: CASSLSSAGSDTQYF

j_gene: TRBJ1-2
v_gene: TRBV28
CDR3aa: CASHSGYAYGYTF

j_gene: TRBJ2-7
v_gene: TRBV27
CDR3aa: CASSLSGPMGGLSYEQYF

j_gene: TRBJ2-5
v_gene: TRBV18
CDR3aa: CASSRTEEETQYF

j_gene: TRBJ2-7
v_gene: TRBV5-1
CDR3aa: CASSLRTESYEQYF

j_gene: TRBJ1-5
v_gene: TRBV7-8
CDR3aa: CASSSQTQTGAGAQPQHF

j_gene: TRBJ1-1
v_gene: TRBV28
CDR3aa: CASSRQGRTEAFF

j_gene: TRBJ2-7
v_gene: TRBV6-5
CDR3aa: CASSWTGGASYEQYF

j_gene: TRBJ2-1
v_gene: TRBV29-1
CDR3aa: CSVRFYNEQFF

j_gene: TRBJ2-3
v_gene: TRBV7-9
CDR3aa: CASIAGGTDTQYF

j_gene: TRBJ1-2
v_gene: TRBV6-5
CDR3aa: CASIPQGTEGYTF

j_gene: TRBJ1-6
v_gene: TRBV28
CDR3aa: CASSSVPGQGNNSPLHF

j_gene: TRBJ1-4
v_gene: TRBV4-3
CDR3aa: CASSPLTGGNEKLFF

j_gene: TRBJ1-2
v_gene: TRBV27
CDR3aa: CASTTFWGDPNYGYTF

j_gene: TRBJ1-3
v_gene: TRBV28
CDR3aa: CASSLAGIGNTIYF

j_gene: TRBJ2-5
v_gene: TRBV3-1/TRBV3-2
CDR3aa: CASSLQDSGGGETQYF

j_gene: TRBJ2-2
v_gene: TRBV29-1
CDR3aa: CSVKGTSGGDTGELFF